Included here is one T cell receptor (beta chain) sequence, with context. The CDR3 spans 13 residues. Germline V gene data show CDR1 as LNHDA and CDR2 as SQIVND (reference sequence). The V end was cut by 4 bases, the J end by 2 bases, with 8 bases between. This sample was taken from a study of cytomegalovirus exposure and HLA in healthy donors. Clones were sequenced by immunoSEQ multiplex PCR, and TCRdb holds only the in-frame ones, with some missing. In the table there are 150,000 to 200,000 clones, approximately 86% of which are singletons. The sequenced material came from PBMCs. The clonotype originates from a man aged 25 to 45 in good health and CMV-seropositive. The genes are TRBV19 and TRBJ2-5; a possible D gene is TRBD2 (5 bases). CDR3 in amino acids: CASSNTRQETQYF. In nucleotides, the CDR3 is TGTGCCAGTAGTAATACTAGACAAGAGACCCAGTACTTC.